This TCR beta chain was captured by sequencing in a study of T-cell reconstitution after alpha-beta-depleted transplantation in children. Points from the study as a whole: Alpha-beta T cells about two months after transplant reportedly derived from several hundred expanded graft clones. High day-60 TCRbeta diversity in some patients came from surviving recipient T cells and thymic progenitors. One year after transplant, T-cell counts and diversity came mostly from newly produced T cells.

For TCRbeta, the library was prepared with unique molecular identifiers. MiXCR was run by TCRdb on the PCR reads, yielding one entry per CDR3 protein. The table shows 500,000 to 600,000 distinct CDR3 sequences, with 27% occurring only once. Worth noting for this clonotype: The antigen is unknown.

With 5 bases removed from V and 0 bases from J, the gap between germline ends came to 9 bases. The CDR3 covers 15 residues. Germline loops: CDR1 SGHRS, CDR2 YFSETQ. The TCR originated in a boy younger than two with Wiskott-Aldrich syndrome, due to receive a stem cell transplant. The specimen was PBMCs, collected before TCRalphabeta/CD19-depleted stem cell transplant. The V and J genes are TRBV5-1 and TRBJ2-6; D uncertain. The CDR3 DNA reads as TGCGCCAGCAGGCGCCTTCCCTCTGGGGCCAACGTCCTGACTTTC. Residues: CASRRLPSGANVLTF.